A selection of T cell receptor beta chains follows, all from one sample in a study of blood T cell repertoires in COVID-19. The assay was immunoSEQ multiplex PCR, and TCRdb's table has in-frame clones only and misses some. The table has 73,000 or so clones, about 86% seen once. Sequenced material: peripheral blood. These receptors were obtained from a woman aged 55-75 years with acute or convalescent COVID-19. Both conserved end residues are part of each CDR3. Each record gives: V gene, clone size, J gene, D gene, CDR3 protein, CDR3 DNA. D genes are given only for firm matches. Size values are once, few and many counts, or a class for expanded clones, and some rows have none.

TRBV6-4	.	TRBJ1-2	TRBD1	CASSADRVGYTF	TGTGCCAGCAGTGCGGACAGGGTTGGCTACACCTTC
TRBV2	few	TRBJ1-5	.	CASSEALDEGDQPQHF	TGTGCCAGCAGTGAAGCGCTTGACGAGGGGGATCAGCCCCAGCATTTT
TRBV18	.	TRBJ1-5	.	CASSPDSGERRNQPQHF	TGTGCCAGCTCACCTGATTCAGGGGAGAGACGCAATCAGCCCCAGCATTTT
TRBV18	.	TRBJ1-3	.	CASSPNSFGNTIYF	TGTGCCAGCTCACCGAACAGTTTTGGAAACACCATATATTTT
TRBV11-3	.	TRBJ2-1	TRBD1	CASSFTGGGGEQFF	TGTGCCAGCAGCTTTACAGGGGGCGGGGGTGAGCAGTTCTTC
TRBV7-3	.	TRBJ2-7	TRBD2	CASSPQRGRSYEQYF	TGTGCCAGCAGCCCACAGCGGGGGCGTTCCTACGAGCAGTACTTC
TRBV18	.	TRBJ1-1	.	CASSLSPQGSMNTEAFF	TGTGCCAGCTCACTAAGTCCACAGGGAAGTATGAACACTGAAGCTTTCTTT
TRBV29-1	.	TRBJ2-3	TRBD2	CSVGEGGTSGGSTQYF	TGCAGCGTTGGAGAGGGAGGGACTAGCGGGGGGAGTACGCAGTATTTT
TRBV7-9	.	TRBJ2-5	TRBD1	CASSASTGEETQYF	TGTGCCAGCAGCGCGTCGACAGGGGAAGAGACCCAGTACTTC
TRBV5-1	.	TRBJ2-1	TRBD2	CASSSSGGDYNEQFF	TGCGCCAGCAGCTCTAGCGGGGGGGATTACAATGAGCAGTTCTTC
TRBV3-1/TRBV3-2	.	TRBJ1-1	TRBD1	CASSPGQGYTEAFF	TGTGCCAGCAGCCCGGGACAGGGTTACACTGAAGCTTTCTTT
TRBV19	.	TRBJ2-7	TRBD1	CASSRYRDSSYEQYF	TGTGCCAGTAGTAGGTACCGGGACAGCAGCTACGAGCAGTACTTC
TRBV2	.	TRBJ2-7	TRBD1	CASRGTGSLVLGSYEQYF	TGTGCCAGCAGGGGGACAGGGTCCCTCGTGTTGGGCTCCTACGAGCAGTACTTC
TRBV7-2	.	TRBJ1-5	.	CASSLRAGGDQPQHF	TGTGCCAGCAGCTTACGGGCGGGGGGAGATCAGCCCCAGCATTTT
TRBV6-4	.	TRBJ1-2	TRBD1	CASSEQGQGNYGYTF	TGTGCCAGCTCCGAACAGGGGCAGGGTAACTATGGCTACACCTTC
TRBV6-5	.	TRBJ1-2	TRBD1	CASTTGVNYGYTF	TGTGCCAGCACCACAGGGGTTAACTATGGCTACACCTTC
TRBV2	.	TRBJ2-7	TRBD1	CASGGTGGVEQYF	TGTGCCAGCGGCGGGACAGGGGGCGTCGAGCAGTACTTC
TRBV9	.	TRBJ2-1	TRBD2	CASSPTSGGLNNEQFF	TGTGCCAGCAGCCCAACTAGCGGGGGGCTAAACAATGAGCAGTTCTTC
TRBV11-2	.	TRBJ2-2	TRBD2	CASSLRGGNTGELFF	TGTGCCAGCAGCTTACGCGGGGGGAACACCGGGGAGCTGTTTTTT
TRBV5-1	.	TRBJ2-2	TRBD1	CASSLGGQTGELFF	TGCGCCAGCAGCTTGGGGGGACAGACCGGGGAGCTGTTTTTT
TRBV18	few	TRBJ1-1	TRBD1	CASSLTVTGGTEAFF	TGTGCCAGCTCACTCACCGTGACAGGGGGCACTGAAGCTTTCTTT
TRBV5-1	.	TRBJ1-4	.	CASSPGTAGREKLFF	TGCGCCAGCAGCCCCGGGACGGCCGGGAGGGAAAAACTGTTTTTT
TRBV2	.	TRBJ1-6	TRBD1	CAKATGNNSPLHF	TGTGCCAAGGCGACAGGGAATAATTCACCCCTCCACTTT
TRBV9	.	TRBJ2-3	TRBD1	CASSAGQERDTQYF	TGTGCCAGCAGCGCAGGACAGGAACGAGATACGCAGTATTTT
TRBV7-3	.	TRBJ2-2	TRBD2	CASNNPKTSGGLNTGELFF	TGTGCCAGCAACAACCCTAAGACTAGCGGGGGCCTGAACACCGGGGAGCTGTTTTTT
TRBV5-1	.	TRBJ2-7	.	CASSLVGQPAHEQYF	TGCGCCAGCAGCTTGGTGGGGCAGCCCGCTCACGAGCAGTACTTC
TRBV5-5	.	TRBJ1-5	TRBD1	CASSPMDRLDQPQHF	TGTGCCAGCAGCCCCATGGACAGGTTGGATCAGCCCCAGCATTTT
TRBV9	.	TRBJ1-4	.	CASSPRLAGEEKLFF	TGTGCCAGCAGCCCCCGCCTCGCTGGGGAGGAAAAACTGTTTTTT
TRBV6-6	.	TRBJ1-1	TRBD1	CASRGGQGGAFF	TGTGCCAGCAGGGGTGGACAGGGAGGAGCTTTCTTT
TRBV19	.	TRBJ1-2	TRBD1	CASSRDRANYGYTF	TGTGCCAGTAGTCGGGACAGGGCGAACTATGGCTACACCTTC
TRBV20-1	.	TRBJ2-3	.	CSARKADTQYF	TGCAGTGCGAGGAAGGCCGATACGCAGTATTTT
TRBV6-5	.	TRBJ1-6	.	CASSDSQGGSSPLHF	TGTGCCAGCAGTGACTCTCAGGGTGGTAGCTCACCCCTCCACTTT
TRBV3-1/TRBV3-2	.	TRBJ1-1	.	CASSQVVNTEAFF	TGTGCCAGCAGCCAAGTAGTGAACACTGAAGCTTTCTTT